The T cell receptor (beta chain) under discussion was sequenced for a study of blood T cells in healthy people across ages. Study background: The template switching approach captured approximately one barcoded beta molecule for every two T cells.

At least 5 micrograms of total RNA were extracted per sample. A single count supports this clonotype. The antigen is undetermined. The study, taken as a whole, reports: No conclusive comparison of naive versus antigen-experienced cells was possible with unsorted PBMCs.

The use of a sample-barcoded 5' primer and a J-beta primer mix characterized a second PCR of roughly 6 to 11 cycles. MiXCR was run by TCRdb on the 5' RACE reads, yielding one entry per CDR3 protein. The sample carries 1 million to 1.2 million distinct CDR3 sequences, roughly two fifths recorded once. The CDR3 extends over 13 amino acids. The V gene's germline CDR1 is ENHRY and CDR2 SYGVKD. V gave up 6 bases and J gave up 0 bases, with 8 bases separating them. The clonotype originates from a man younger than 30 in good health. The rearrangement links TRBV10-3 to TRBJ1-1; maybe TRBD1 (5 bases). Specimen: blood. CDR3 residues: CAIRGPVNTEAFF. CDR3 DNA sequence: TGTGCCATCAGGGGACCGGTGAACACTGAAGCTTTCTTT.